These 28 T cell receptor beta chains came from one sample sequenced in a study of T cells in Graves' hyperthyroidism and ophthalmopathy. Regions amplified from RNA transcripts were the TCR beta CDR3 regions. First-round RT-PCR targeting the TCR CDR3 was performed with the HTBI primer set. TCRdb analysed the multiplex PCR reads with MiXCR anew, one entry per CDR3 protein. The sample carries 350,000 or so distinct CDR3 sequences, 15% to 20% recorded once. Sequenced: blood. Source of these receptors: a middle-aged woman with Graves' ophthalmopathy.

This clonotype appeared many times. V and J are TRBV28 and TRBJ2-6; a weak D match, TRBD2 (5 bases). The length of the CDR3 is 15 residues. Germline V CDR1 and CDR2: MDHEN, SYDVKM. Trimming left V 7 bases short and J 0 bases short, with 10 bases between. CDR3 amino acids: CASTGIVSGANVLTF. DNA for the CDR3: TGTGCCAGCACCGGGATAGTCTCTGGGGCCAACGTCCTGACTTTC.

This chain joins TRBV20-1 and TRBJ2-7; possibly TRBD1 for D (7 bases). CDR3 length: 15 residues. Trimming stripped 0 bases from V and 4 bases from J, with 16 bases between. Germline CDR1 is DFQATT and CDR2 is SNEGSKA (reference sequence). The CDR3 DNA reads as TGCAGTGCTAGAGAGCTCCAGGGGGGCGAGTACGAGCAGTACTTC. This gives the protein CSARELQGGEYEQYF.

About this clonotype: One end of the junction does not line up with germline, which may come from a read error. CDR3 sequence (DNA): TGTGCCAGCAGCTTGTGGCAGAAACCGAAGGAGACACAGTACTTC. This gives the protein CASSLWQKPKETQYF. This chain connects TRBV7-2 to TRBJ2-5; D is ambiguous. The CDR3 has 15 residues. Per germline, CDR1 SGHTA and CDR2 FQGNSA.

This clonotype was picked up many times. J is TRBJ1-5 and V is TRBV29-1, with TRBD1 as a possible D gene (5 bases). The CDR3 contains 16 residues. V was clipped by 4 bases and J by 2 bases, with 18 bases between them. Germline-derived CDR1 and CDR2 are SQVTM and ANQGSEA. CDR3 nucleotides: TGCAGCGTTGGCAGCTCAGTGGGGCTTCGCAATCAGCCCCAGCATTTT. Amino acids: CSVGSSVGLRNQPQHF.

This clonotype has ten or more counts. This chain joins TRBV28 and TRBJ1-1, with TRBD1 as a possible D gene (5 bases). The CDR3 is 13 amino acids. V was pared by 8 bases and J by 5 bases, with 15 bases between. In germline, CDR1 is MDHEN, CDR2 SYDVKM. The CDR3 sequence is CASWGVSYTEAFF. The CDR3 bases are TGTGCCAGCTGGGGGGTTTCGTATACTGAAGCTTTCTTT.

This clonotype was seen ten or more times. The chain uses TRBV28 and TRBJ1-2; 7 bases agree with TRBD1. Germline assignment: CDR1 MDHEN and CDR2 SYDVKM. Trimming at V came to 6 bases and at J to 8 bases, leaving 9 bases not matched to a gene. The CDR3 is made up of 13 amino acids. CDR3 protein: CASREQGRYGYTF. In DNA form, the CDR3 reads TGTGCCAGCAGAGAACAGGGGAGGTACGGCTACACCTTC.

This clonotype was detected ten times or more. The chain employs TRBV5-1 and TRBJ2-7, with D possibly being TRBD2 (8 bases). Germline CDR1 and CDR2: SGHRS and YFSETQ. Trimming took 4 bases from V and 2 from J, leaving 19 bases between them. This CDR3 is built from 16 residues. The CDR3: CASSPRGGDSTYEQYF. The CDR3 nucleotides are TGCGCCAGCAGCCCCCGGGGGGGGGACAGCACCTACGAGCAGTACTTC.

This clonotype was observed many times. This chain's CDR3 is CASSLGSGTGDYEQYF. CDR3 coding DNA: TGTGCCAGCAGCTTGGGGTCTGGGACAGGGGACTACGAGCAGTACTTC. V usage is TRBV5-5 and J usage is TRBJ2-7, with 10 bases aligning to TRBD1. Germline lookup yields CDR1 SGHKS and CDR2 YYEKEE (reference sequence). The trim removed 0 bases at V and 3 bases at J, leaving 6 bases unmatched. This CDR3 has 16 residues.

This clonotype has at least ten counts. This sequence joins TRBV4-1 and TRBJ2-4; D is perhaps TRBD2 (6 bases). The V end was cut by 1 base, the J end by 1 base, with 14 bases between. The CDR3 has 17 amino acids. Germline lookup yields CDR1 MGHRA and CDR2 YSYEKL. This CDR3 is CASSQGPSGSAKNIQYF. In DNA form, the CDR3 reads TGCGCCAGCAGCCAAGGACCCAGCGGGTCCGCCAAAAACATTCAGTACTTC.

This clonotype was counted only a few times. This rearrangement joins TRBV15 to TRBJ2-7; 7 nucleotides agree with TRBD1. The CDR3 covers 19 residues. V lost 1 base and J lost 1; bases outside the gene matches: 16. Germline assignment: CDR1 LNHNV and CDR2 YYDKDF (reference sequence). CDR3 in amino acids: CATSRGGGGTGTASYEQYF. The CDR3 DNA reads as TGTGCCACCAGCAGAGGAGGTGGTGGAACCGGGACAGCGTCCTACGAGCAGTACTTC. Drawing the rest from reference TRBV15 and TRBJ2-7, the complete variable domain is DAMVIQNPRYQVTQFGKPVTLSCSQTLNHNVMYWYQQKSSQAPKLLFHYYDKDFNNEADTPDNFQSRRPNTSFCFLDIRSPGLGDTAMYLCATSRGGGGTGTASYEQYFGPGTRLTVT.

In its sample, this clonotype was seen many times. At one boundary the junction diverges from the germline segment, which might be a read error. This sequence joins TRBV12-3 or TRBV12-4 and TRBJ1-5; 8 bases line up with TRBD1. This CDR3 contains 12 residues. For the CDR3, the DNA is TGTGCCAGCAGCTTAGGGACAGGTCACCAGCATTTT. This gives the protein CASSLGTGHQHF.

The rearrangement links TRBV6-1 to TRBJ2-4; D not certain. The CDR3 covers 11 residues. CDR1 MNHNS and CDR2 SASEGT come from the germline V gene. Trimming removed 3 bases at V and 9 bases at J, with 6 bases between. The CDR3 sequence: CASSDRGIQYF. CDR3 bases: TGTGCCAGCAGTGACCGCGGCATTCAGTACTTC.

Ten or more counts support this clonotype. The chain's CDR3 is CASSLEPSNYEQYF. CDR3 nucleotides: TGTGCCAGCAGTTTAGAGCCGAGCAACTACGAGCAGTACTTC. The chain joins TRBV27 to TRBJ2-7; D unresolved. The V gene lost 2 bases and the J gene lost 3 bases, with 11 bases spanning the gap. The CDR3 loop spans 14 amino acids. Per germline, CDR1 MNHEY and CDR2 SMNVEV (reference sequence).

This clonotype was seen repeatedly, ten times or more. This chain joins TRBV27 and TRBJ1-1; D gene uncertain. The CDR3 extends over 13 amino acids. Germline loops: CDR1 MNHEY, CDR2 SMNVEV (reference sequence). Trimming took 6 bases from V and 4 from J, leaving 12 bases between them. This CDR3 reads CASRGPMGTEAFF. In nucleotides, the CDR3 is TGTGCCAGCAGGGGTCCGATGGGCACTGAAGCTTTCTTT.

The table lists this clonotype with many counts. The genes are TRBV4-1 and TRBJ2-7, with TRBD2 matching 11 bases. Germline V CDR1 and CDR2: MGHRA, YSYEKL. Trimming removed 4 bases from V and 3 bases from J; junction bases left unmatched: 5. The CDR3 covers 15 residues. This CDR3 reads CASSLWTSGHYEQYF. For the CDR3, the DNA is TGCGCCAGCAGCCTATGGACTAGCGGGCACTACGAGCAGTACTTC.

This clonotype has at least ten counts. The V call is TRBV28, the J call TRBJ1-2; TRBD1 might be the D (5 bases). The CDR3 consists of 15 residues. V was pared by 4 bases and J by 4 bases, with 16 bases between. CDR1 is MDHEN, CDR2 SYDVKM, per germline. This CDR3 reads CASSSPGKGRYGYTF. The CDR3 DNA reads TGTGCCAGCAGTTCCCCAGGAAAGGGGCGCTATGGCTACACCTTC.

The V call is TRBV13, the J call TRBJ2-7, with TRBD2 identical over 9 bases. CDR1 is PRHDT, CDR2 FYEKMQ, per germline (reference sequence). V dropped 5 bases and J dropped 7; count of bases not matched to a gene: 15. The CDR3 is 16 amino acids. This CDR3 reads CASSLKSGRRRSEQYF. The CDR3 nucleotides are TGTGCCAGCAGCCTGAAAAGCGGGAGGAGGCGTTCAGAGCAGTACTTC.

This clonotype has a count of ten or more. The rearrangement uses TRBV28 and TRBJ2-7; unclear D gene. The ends were cut back, 3 bases at V and 3 bases at J, with 18 bases in the middle. Germline V gene data show CDR1 as MDHEN and CDR2 as SYDVKM. The CDR3 totals 16 residues. In DNA, the CDR3 is TGTGCCAGCAGTTTTAGGGTGTTGATTCCTCTCTACGAGCAGTACTTC. This sequence encodes CASSFRVLIPLYEQYF.

This clonotype was observed many times. The rearrangement joins TRBV7-9 to TRBJ2-5; 11 nucleotides agree with TRBD2. Germline assignment: CDR1 SEHNR and CDR2 FQNEAQ (reference sequence). The CDR3 contains 16 residues. With V trimmed by 4 bases and J by 0 bases, 4 bases remained unmatched. The CDR3 DNA sequence: TGTGCCAGCAGCTCCCCTAGCGGGGGGTACCAAGAGACCCAGTACTTC. Protein: CASSSPSGGYQETQYF.

This clonotype was observed many times. The rearrangement joins TRBV7-2 to TRBJ2-5; 7 bases map to TRBD2. V was pared by 1 base and J by 1 base, with 3 bases of the junction left unmatched. This CDR3 region has 15 residues. Germline CDR1 reads SGHTA; CDR2 reads FQGNSA. CDR3 protein: CASSLGGGIQETQYF. In nucleotides, the CDR3 is TGTGCCAGCAGCTTAGGGGGGGGGATCCAAGAGACCCAGTACTTC.

This clonotype was observed at least ten times. The chain combines TRBV5-5 with TRBJ1-2, with D unresolved. From germline, CDR1 is SGHKS and CDR2 YYEKEE (reference sequence). This CDR3 has 13 amino acids. Deletions cut 5 bases from V and 2 bases from J, with 10 bases between. CDR3 DNA: TGTGCCAGCAGAATGACACCGAACTATGGCTACACCTTC. Protein: CASRMTPNYGYTF.

This clonotype occurred many times. The genes are TRBV12-3 or TRBV12-4 and TRBJ1-5; 8 bases match TRBD1. CDR3 length: 14 amino acids. V lost 4 bases to trimming and J lost 3 bases; unmatched junction nucleotides: 2. The CDR3 spells CASSWTGFNQPQHF. The CDR3 nucleotides read TGTGCCAGCAGTTGGACAGGGTTCAATCAGCCCCAGCATTTT.

This clonotype has at least ten counts. This chain joins TRBV7-3 and TRBJ2-2; D may be TRBD1 or TRBD2 (5 bases each). There are 14 residues in the CDR3. V was cut by 1 base and J by 6 bases, with 9 bases left in between. CDR1 and CDR2 from the germline V gene are SGHTA and FQGTGA. This chain's CDR3 is CASSLIGGSGELFF. The CDR3 DNA is TGTGCCAGCAGCTTAATTGGGGGATCCGGGGAGCTGTTTTTT.

The V gene is TRBV20-1, the J gene TRBJ1-2; D remains unclear. Trimming shortened V by 5 bases and J by 8 bases, and 15 bases separated the two germline ends. CDR3 size: 12 residues. CDR1 and CDR2 (germline): DFQATT, SNEGSKA (reference sequence). CDR3 loop: CSAPDGFSGYTF. DNA for the CDR3: TGCAGTGCTCCGGACGGGTTCTCAGGCTACACCTTC.

This clonotype was recorded at least ten times. The V call is TRBV20-1, the J call TRBJ2-4; TRBD2 matches 11 bases. The CDR3 has 13 residues. Germline V lookup: CDR1 DFQATT, CDR2 SNEGSKA (reference sequence). J gave up 9 bases and V 3 bases, and 4 bases lay outside the gene matches. In DNA, the CDR3 is TGCAGTGCTAGTATAGCGGGAGGGGGCATTCAGTACTTC. This sequence encodes CSASIAGGGIQYF.

This clonotype was observed at least ten times. The genes are TRBV15 and TRBJ2-2, with 12 bases that match TRBD1. The CDR3 is made up of 17 amino acids. Germline lookup yields CDR1 LNHNV and CDR2 YYDKDF (reference sequence). Unmatched junction bases numbered 6, after V lost 1 base and J lost 6 bases. CDR3 DNA sequence: TGTGCCACCAGCAGAGCCCGGGACAGGGGGCGCGCCGGGGAGCTGTTTTTT. Protein sequence: CATSRARDRGRAGELFF.

This clonotype was picked up many times. The genes are TRBV29-1 and TRBJ1-1; D remains ambiguous. V was clipped by 4 bases and J by 0 bases, with 12 bases between them. This CDR3 spans 14 amino acids. Germline CDR1 and CDR2: SQVTM and ANQGSEA. The CDR3 sequence: CSVGFTAMNTEAFF. The CDR3, as DNA: TGCAGCGTTGGATTTACTGCCATGAACACTGAAGCTTTCTTT.

This clonotype showed up many times. The chain uses TRBV19 and TRBJ2-7; D unresolved. This CDR3 spans 16 amino acids. Trimming took off 2 bases at V and 0 bases at J, with 14 bases between the two ends. CDR1 is LNHDA and CDR2 is SQIVND in the germline V gene (reference sequence). The CDR3 sequence is CASSISVDAGSYEQYF. CDR3 in DNA: TGTGCCAGTAGTATATCTGTGGACGCCGGCTCCTACGAGCAGTACTTC. The entire variable domain, with the rest obtained from reference TRBV19 and TRBJ2-7, is as follows: DGGITQSPKYLFRKEGQNVTLSCEQNLNHDAMYWYRQDPGQGLRLIYYSQIVNDFQKGDIAEGYSVSREKKESFPLTVTSAQKNPTAFYLCASSISVDAGSYEQYFGPGTRLTVT.